This passage covers 32 T cell receptor beta chains from one sample sequenced in a study of blood T cell repertoires in COVID-19. Some clones are missing from TCRdb's copy, which holds only in-frame ones; the method was immunoSEQ multiplex PCR. The sample consists of more than 95,000 clones, 70% to 90% of them appearing once. What was sequenced was peripheral blood. Every receptor here comes from a human donor in a cohort sampled during active COVID-19.

The chain has TRBV9 and TRBJ2-1; 13 bases are a match to TRBD2. This CDR3 is 17 amino acids long. Germline CDR1 is SGDLS and CDR2 is YYNGEE. V was pared by 0 bases and J by 7 bases, with 7 bases of the junction left unmatched. The CDR3 DNA follows: TGTGCCAGCAGCGTAGAGGGGACTAGCGGGATTTTTAATGAGCAGTTCTTC. Protein sequence: CASSVEGTSGIFNEQFF. Complete variable domain (other parts from reference TRBV9 and TRBJ2-1): DSGVTQTPKHLITATGQRVTLRCSPRSGDLSVYWYQQSLDQGLQFLIQYYNGEERAKGNILERFSAQQFPDLHSELNLSSLELGDSALYFCASSVEGTSGIFNEQFFGPGTRLTVL.

The chain uses TRBV3-1 (or the pseudogene TRBV3-2) and TRBJ2-7, with 7 bases aligning to TRBD2. CDR3 length: 14 residues. Germline V gene sequence: CDR1 LGHDT, CDR2 YNNKEL (reference sequence). J gave up 0 bases and V 3 bases, and 2 bases lay outside the gene matches. The CDR3 DNA is TGTGCCAGCAGCCACGGCGGGGGCTCCTACGAGCAGTACTTC. Translating it yields CASSHGGGSYEQYF.

The chain couples TRBV18 to TRBJ2-7, with a weak D call TRBD2 (6 bases). Germline CDR1 is KGHSH and CDR2 is LQKENI. CDR3 size: 16 residues. V was pared by 3 bases and J by 0 bases, with 15 bases between. The CDR3 here is CASSPGAGRHSYEQYF. The DNA of the CDR3 is TGTGCCAGCTCACCCGGGGCGGGACGGCACTCCTACGAGCAGTACTTC.

This clone came up once. The CDR3 DNA reads TGTGCCAGCAGTTACCACGGTGGGCGAACCTACAATGAGCAGTTCTTC. This encodes CASSYHGGRTYNEQFF. J is TRBJ2-1 and V is TRBV6-5; D is uncertain. Germline V CDR1 and CDR2: MNHEY, SVGAGI. This CDR3 region has 16 residues. Trimming shortened V by 2 bases and J by 2 bases, and 13 bases separated the two germline ends.

The chain combines TRBV6-1 with TRBJ2-6; tentatively, D is TRBD2 (6 bases). V shed 3 bases and J shed 4 bases, with 10 bases lying between them. Germline lookup yields CDR1 MNHNS and CDR2 SASEGT. This CDR3 region has 15 residues. The CDR3 region has the DNA TGTGCCAGCAGTGAGGGGGACTCAGGGGCCAACGTCCTGACTTTC. It translates to CASSEGDSGANVLTF.

V gene TRBV2 combines with J gene TRBJ2-7, with 9 bases lining up with TRBD1. This CDR3 is 15 amino acids long. V shed 5 bases, J shed 5 bases, and the junction held 10 bases outside the gene matches. Germline V gene lookup returns CDR1 SNHLY and CDR2 FYNNEI. The CDR3 protein is CASSSTDRGGHEQYF. Here the CDR3 DNA reads TGTGCCAGCAGTTCCACGGACAGGGGCGGCCACGAGCAGTACTTC.

The J gene is TRBJ2-1, the V gene TRBV18; TRBD2 agrees at 11 bases. With 3 bases clipped from V and 2 bases from J, the junction kept 6 bases outside the gene matches. Per the germline V gene, CDR1 is KGHSH and CDR2 is LQKENI. The CDR3 has 17 amino acids. For the CDR3, the DNA is TGTGCCAGCTCACCCGCCGGACTAGCGGGTCCCTACAATGAGCAGTTCTTC. Translation gives CASSPAGLAGPYNEQFF. Using reference TRBV18 and TRBJ2-1 for the parts outside the CDR3, the full variable domain is NAGVMQNPRHLVRRRGQEARLRCSPMKGHSHVYWYRQLPEEGLKFMVYLQKENIIDESGMPKERFSAEFPKEGPSILRIQQVVRGDSAAYFCASSPAGLAGPYNEQFFGPGTRLTVL.

The sample holds a few counts of this clone. This chain connects TRBV28 to TRBJ1-6; 7 positions agree with TRBD1. CDR1 and CDR2 (germline): MDHEN, SYDVKM. The V segment lost 6 bases and the J segment 7 bases; nucleotides outside the gene matches: 9. The CDR3 contains 15 residues. As DNA, the CDR3 is TGTGCCAGCAGAGAAGGGGGGACAGAAAATTCACCCCTCCACTTT. It codes for CASREGGTENSPLHF. The full variable domain, with the rest looked up from reference TRBV28 and TRBJ1-6, is DVKVTQSSRYLVKRTGEKVFLECVQDMDHENMFWYRQDPGLGLRLIYFSYDVKMKEKGDIPEGYSVSREKKERFSLILESASTNQTSMYLCASREGGTENSPLHFGNGTRLTVT.

The V gene is TRBV5-1, the J gene TRBJ1-6, with D perhaps matching TRBD1 (6 bases). CDR1 is SGHRS, CDR2 YFSETQ, per germline. The length of the CDR3 is 18 residues. Trimming left V 0 bases short and J 4 bases short, with 17 bases between. CDR3: CASSLVPGVGKYNSPLHF. DNA for the CDR3: TGCGCCAGCAGCTTGGTGCCAGGGGTTGGGAAATATAATTCACCCCTCCACTTT.

The CDR3 coding sequence is TGTGCCAGCAGTGAAACTCTAGCGGGGGGATCGGAGACCCAGTACTTC. This sequence encodes CASSETLAGGSETQYF. The chain combines TRBV6-1 with TRBJ2-5; 11 positions match TRBD2. Trimming cost V 2 bases and J 5 bases; bases outside gene matches: 7. The germline gives CDR1 MNHNS, CDR2 SASEGT. The CDR3 runs 16 residues.

The V gene is TRBV5-4, the J gene TRBJ2-7, with 15 bases that match TRBD2. The CDR3 is made up of 16 amino acids. CDR1 and CDR2 from the germline V gene are SGHNT and YYREEE (reference sequence). V trimming: 4 bases; J trimming: 3 bases; junction bases outside the gene matches: 5. The CDR3 loop reads CASSHGTSGRLYEQYF. The CDR3 nucleotides read TGTGCCAGCAGCCACGGGACTAGCGGGAGGCTCTACGAGCAGTACTTC.

The rearrangement uses TRBV27 and TRBJ1-2, with 7 bases lining up with TRBD1. The V gene end was trimmed by 4 bases and the J gene end by 4 bases; junction bases not matched to a gene: 9. CDR3 length equals 15 residues. Germline assignment: CDR1 MNHEY and CDR2 SMNVEV (reference sequence). CDR3 DNA: TGTGCCAGCAGTTATTACCCGGGACAGATCTATGGCTACACCTTC. Residues: CASSYYPGQIYGYTF.

The sample holds one count of this clone. The gene calls are TRBV19 and TRBJ1-1; D is undetermined. Germline V gives CDR1 LNHDA, CDR2 SQIVND (reference sequence). V was cut by 6 bases and J by 1 base, with 9 bases left in between. The CDR3 has 13 residues. In DNA, the CDR3 is TGTGCCAGTAGGCCCAGGAAGAACACTGAAGCTTTCTTT. Protein: CASRPRKNTEAFF.

V usage is TRBV7-3 and J usage is TRBJ2-5, with D possibly being TRBD2 (5 bases). The CDR3 has 13 residues. Germline lookup yields CDR1 SGHTA and CDR2 FQGTGA. V lost 4 bases to trimming and J lost 0 bases, with 6 bases between them. The CDR3 DNA reads TGTGCCAGCAGCTCGGGGTACCAAGAGACCCAGTACTTC. Translated: CASSSGYQETQYF. The entire variable domain, with the rest obtained from reference TRBV7-3 and TRBJ2-5, is as follows: GAGVSQTPSNKVTEKGKYVELRCDPISGHTALYWYRQSLGQGPEFLIYFQGTGAADDSGLPNDRFFAVRPEGSVSTLKIQRTERGDSAVYLCASSSGYQETQYFGPGTRLLVL.

The gene calls are TRBV11-2 and TRBJ1-5; D remains ambiguous. Germline CDR1 is SGHAT and CDR2 is FQNNGV. The CDR3 extends over 15 amino acids. V lost 0 bases and J lost 2, with 8 bases in between. CDR3 loop: CASSLDTGGNQPQHF. The CDR3 DNA reads as TGTGCCAGCAGCTTAGATACGGGTGGCAATCAGCCCCAGCATTTT.

The chain has TRBV7-9 and TRBJ2-3; weak D call: TRBD2 (6 bases). CDR3 length: 16 residues. Trimming stripped 5 bases from V and 0 bases from J, with 15 bases between. Germline V gives CDR1 SEHNR, CDR2 FQNEAQ (reference sequence). The CDR3 protein is CASSPKGTPSTDTQYF. CDR3 nucleotide sequence: TGTGCCAGCAGCCCAAAAGGGACTCCTAGCACAGATACGCAGTATTTT.

V gene TRBV19 combines with J gene TRBJ1-2; possible D gene TRBD1, 5 bases. V dropped 3 bases and J dropped 6 bases, with 17 bases sitting between them. The germline V gene has CDR1 LNHDA and CDR2 SQIVND (reference sequence). The CDR3 runs 15 residues. The CDR3 nucleotides read TGTGCCAGTAGTATCCAGGGCCAGGTTGTAAATGGCTACACCTTC. This encodes CASSIQGQVVNGYTF. The entire variable domain, with the rest obtained from reference TRBV19 and TRBJ1-2, is as follows: DGGITQSPKYLFRKEGQNVTLSCEQNLNHDAMYWYRQDPGQGLRLIYYSQIVNDFQKGDIAEGYSVSREKKESFPLTVTSAQKNPTAFYLCASSIQGQVVNGYTFGSGTRLTVV.

The chain combines TRBV7-2 with TRBJ2-7; TRBD2 might be the D (5 bases). This CDR3 spans 14 amino acids. CDR1 is SGHTA, CDR2 FQGNSA, per germline. Trimming shortened V by 7 bases and J by 4 bases, and 17 bases separated the two germline ends. This chain's CDR3 is CASNPRGGRYEQYF. The DNA for the CDR3 is TGTGCCAGCAACCCCCGGGGTGGCCGTTACGAGCAGTACTTC. Full variable domain (outside the CDR3, taken from reference TRBV7-2 and TRBJ2-7): GAGVSQSPSNKVTEKGKDVELRCDPISGHTALYWYRQSLGQGLEFLIYFQGNSAPDKSGLPSDRFSAERTGGSVSTLTIQRTQQEDSAVYLCASNPRGGRYEQYFGPGTRLTVT.

The rearrangement joins TRBV4-1 to TRBJ1-2, with a tentative D call TRBD1 (6 bases). Between the trimmed V and J ends, which lost 1 base and 6 bases, there was a span of 21 bases. The germline V gene has CDR1 MGHRA and CDR2 YSYEKL. This CDR3 is built from 17 residues. The DNA of the CDR3 is TGCGCCAGCAGCCAAGGTAGACGGTCGAGGGGGAGGGATGGCTACACCTTC. Amino acids: CASSQGRRSRGRDGYTF.

By frequency in the sample, this clone is medium-sized (0.01 to 0.1%). The rearrangement joins TRBV18 to TRBJ1-2; unclear D gene. The CDR3 loop spans 14 amino acids. Germline V gene data show CDR1 as KGHSH and CDR2 as LQKENI. Trimming cost V 0 bases and J 2 bases, with 7 bases left between them. This CDR3 is CASSPPGRNYGYTF. CDR3 bases: TGTGCCAGCTCACCACCGGGCAGAAACTATGGCTACACCTTC.

V and J are TRBV4-3 and TRBJ2-2, with TRBD2 as a possible D gene (6 bases). In germline, CDR1 is LGHNA, CDR2 YSLEER. V dropped 5 bases and J dropped 3 bases, with 13 bases sitting between them. This CDR3 has 15 residues. The DNA for the CDR3 is TGCGCCAGCAGCAAACGGGCGGGATACACCGGGGAGCTGTTTTTT. Its translation: CASSKRAGYTGELFF.

The rearrangement links TRBV7-9 to TRBJ2-7; D may be TRBD1 (5 bases). The CDR3 runs 11 residues. The V end was cut by 11 bases, the J end by 2 bases, with 10 bases between. Germline V lookup: CDR1 SEHNR, CDR2 FQNEAQ (reference sequence). As DNA, the CDR3 is TGTGCCGGACAAGGAGCCTACGAGCAGTACTTC. It codes for CAGQGAYEQYF.

The V call is TRBV19, the J call TRBJ2-3; 7 nucleotides align to TRBD1. J gave up 0 bases and V 8 bases, and 8 bases lay outside the gene matches. The CDR3 covers 15 residues. CDR1 and CDR2 (germline): LNHDA, SQIVND (reference sequence). CDR3 sequence reads: CASGRGLPSTDTQYF. CDR3 DNA sequence: TGTGCCAGTGGTAGGGGGCTCCCCAGCACAGATACGCAGTATTTT.

The chain has TRBV27 and TRBJ2-2, with 8 bases fitting TRBD2. J was trimmed by 6 bases and V by 7 bases; bases with no gene match: 7. Germline assignment: CDR1 MNHEY and CDR2 SMNVEV (reference sequence). This CDR3 is 14 amino acids long. CDR3 bases: TGTGCCAGCACCCGGACTAGCTCGGCCGGGGAGCTGTTTTTT. It yields the protein CASTRTSSAGELFF.

This clone was found a few times. The J gene is TRBJ2-5, the V gene TRBV5-1; possibly TRBD1 for D (5 bases). Per the germline V gene, CDR1 is SGHRS and CDR2 is YFSETQ. V shed 4 bases and J shed 5 bases, with 12 bases lying between them. The CDR3 is made up of 13 amino acids. The CDR3 is CASSIGQAETQYF. For the CDR3, the DNA is TGCGCCAGCAGCATAGGACAAGCCGAGACCCAGTACTTC.

On this clone: A junction boundary mismatches the germline segment, possibly from a read error. CDR3 sequence reads: CASSLISAAF. CDR3 DNA sequence: TGCGCCAGCAGCTTGATTTCCGCAGCCTTC. The V call is TRBV5-1, the J call TRBJ1-2, with unresolved D. This CDR3 comprises 10 residues. Germline-derived CDR1 and CDR2 are SGHRS and YFSETQ.

The V and J genes are TRBV18 and TRBJ1-2; 7 nucleotides match TRBD1. Germline V lookup: CDR1 KGHSH, CDR2 LQKENI. The ends lost 8 bases at V and 4 bases at J; junction bases unmatched: 16. This CDR3 spans 16 amino acids. This CDR3 is CASTRAWTGQFYGYTF. CDR3 nucleotide sequence: TGTGCCAGCACGCGAGCGTGGACAGGCCAGTTCTATGGCTACACCTTC.

The rearrangement links TRBV28 to TRBJ2-7; TRBD2 agrees at 12 bases. This CDR3 contains 19 residues. Germline V gene lookup returns CDR1 MDHEN and CDR2 SYDVKM. V lost 2 bases to trimming and J lost 0 bases; unmatched junction nucleotides: 11. As DNA, the CDR3 is TGTGCCAGCAGTTTACCCCGGACTAGCGGGACCTATAGCTCCTACGAGCAGTACTTC. Translating it yields CASSLPRTSGTYSSYEQYF.

V gene TRBV29-1 combines with J gene TRBJ1-4; D unresolved. The CDR3 is 11 amino acids. Trimming stripped 6 bases from V and 10 bases from J, with 12 bases between. Germline CDR1 is SQVTM and CDR2 is ANQGSEA. The chain's CDR3 is CSVRFSGKLFF. The CDR3 nucleotides read TGCAGCGTCCGGTTCAGCGGAAAACTGTTTTTT.

The genes are TRBV28 and TRBJ2-5; TRBD2 matches at 13 bases. The V segment lost 6 bases and the J segment 2 bases; nucleotides outside the gene matches: 3. The germline CDR1 and CDR2 sequences are MDHEN and SYDVKM. The CDR3 consists of 15 residues. The CDR3 nucleotides are TGTGCCAGCAGCATGGGACTAGCGGGACAAGAGACCCAGTACTTC. It codes for CASSMGLAGQETQYF.

This clone showed up just a few times. The chain employs TRBV10-1 and TRBJ2-2; 7 bases match TRBD2. After removal of 5 bases from V and 2 bases from J, the junction contained 5 bases not matched to a gene. CDR1 is WNHNN, CDR2 SYGVQD, per germline (reference sequence). CDR3 length equals 15 residues. The CDR3 loop is CASSSAGLNTGELFF. In DNA form, the CDR3 reads TGCGCCAGCAGTTCCGCGGGACTAAACACCGGGGAGCTGTTTTTT.

V gene TRBV15 combines with J gene TRBJ1-6; no definite D call. The CDR3 runs to 16 residues. Germline V CDR1 and CDR2: LNHNV, YYDKDF (reference sequence). Trimming stripped 11 bases from V and 7 bases from J, with 24 bases between. Here the CDR3 reads CAAKVKPGIRNSPLHF. For the CDR3, the DNA is TGTGCCGCCAAAGTAAAGCCCGGGATCCGCAATTCACCCCTCCACTTT.